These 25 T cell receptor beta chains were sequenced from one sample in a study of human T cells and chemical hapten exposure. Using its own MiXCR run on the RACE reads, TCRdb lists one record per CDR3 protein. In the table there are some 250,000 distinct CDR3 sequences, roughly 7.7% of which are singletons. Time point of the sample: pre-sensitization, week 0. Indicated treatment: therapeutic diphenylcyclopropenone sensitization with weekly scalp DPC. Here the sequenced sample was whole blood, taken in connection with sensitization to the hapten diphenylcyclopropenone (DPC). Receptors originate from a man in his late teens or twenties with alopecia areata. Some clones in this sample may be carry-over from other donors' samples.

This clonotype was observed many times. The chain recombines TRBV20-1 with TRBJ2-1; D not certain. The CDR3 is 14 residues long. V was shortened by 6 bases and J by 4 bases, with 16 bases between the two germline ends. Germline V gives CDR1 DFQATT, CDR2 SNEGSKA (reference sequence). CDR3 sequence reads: CSAYVTQNYNEQFF. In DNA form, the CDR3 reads TGCAGTGCGTACGTGACACAGAATTACAATGAGCAGTTCTTC.

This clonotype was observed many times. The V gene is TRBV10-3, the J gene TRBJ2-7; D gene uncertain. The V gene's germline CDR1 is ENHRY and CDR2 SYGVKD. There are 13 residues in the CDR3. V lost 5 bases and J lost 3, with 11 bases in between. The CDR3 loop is CAISPRNLYEQYF. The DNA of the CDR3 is TGTGCCATCAGTCCCCGAAACCTCTACGAGCAGTACTTC.

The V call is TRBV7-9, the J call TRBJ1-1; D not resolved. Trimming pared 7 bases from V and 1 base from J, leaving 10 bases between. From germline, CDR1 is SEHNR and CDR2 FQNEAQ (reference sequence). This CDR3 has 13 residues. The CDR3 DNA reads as TGTGCCAGCACCTTTACAGCGAACACTGAAGCTTTCTTT. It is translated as CASTFTANTEAFF.

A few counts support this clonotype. The CDR3 region has the DNA TGTGCCAGCACCGGACAGCCTTCGTACCAAGAGACCCAGTACTTC. This encodes CASTGQPSYQETQYF. The rearrangement joins TRBV6-1 to TRBJ2-5; the D gene is possibly TRBD1 (6 bases). Germline V gene data show CDR1 as MNHNS and CDR2 as SASEGT. V was trimmed by 7 bases and J by 0 bases, leaving 15 bases between them. The CDR3 contains 15 residues.

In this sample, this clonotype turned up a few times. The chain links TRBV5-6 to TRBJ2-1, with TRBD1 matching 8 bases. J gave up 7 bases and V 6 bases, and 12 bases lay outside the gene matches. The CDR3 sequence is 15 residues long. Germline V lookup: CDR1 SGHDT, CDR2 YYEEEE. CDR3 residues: CASIETGVLWNEQFF. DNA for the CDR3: TGTGCCAGCATCGAGACAGGGGTTCTTTGGAATGAGCAGTTCTTC.

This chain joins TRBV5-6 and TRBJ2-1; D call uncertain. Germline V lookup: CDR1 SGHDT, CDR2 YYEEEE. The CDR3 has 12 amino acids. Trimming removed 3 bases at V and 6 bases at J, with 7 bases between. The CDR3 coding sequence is TGTGCCAGCAGCTCGACGGGCAATGAGCAGTTCTTC. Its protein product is CASSSTGNEQFF.

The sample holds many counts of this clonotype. The CDR3 reads CSVGGPQETQYF. Written as DNA, the CDR3 is TGCAGCGTTGGTGGGCCGCAAGAGACCCAGTACTTC. The gene calls are TRBV29-1 and TRBJ2-5; D call uncertain. The germline V and J ends were trimmed by 4 bases and 2 bases, with 8 bases remaining between them. Germline CDR1 is SQVTM and CDR2 is ANQGSEA. CDR3 length: 12 residues.

The CDR3 DNA is TGTGCCAGCTCACCAGATGCATCGGGGAATTCACCCCTCCACTTT. Amino acids: CASSPDASGNSPLHF. The J gene is TRBJ1-6, the V gene TRBV18; D gene ambiguous. Germline-derived CDR1 and CDR2 are KGHSH and LQKENI. The V gene lost 2 bases and the J gene lost 7 bases, with 12 bases spanning the gap. The CDR3 runs to 15 residues.

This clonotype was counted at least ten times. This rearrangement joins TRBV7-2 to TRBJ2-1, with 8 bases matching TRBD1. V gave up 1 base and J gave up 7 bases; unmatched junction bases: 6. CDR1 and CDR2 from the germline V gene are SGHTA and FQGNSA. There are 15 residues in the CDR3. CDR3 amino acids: CASSLGTGYLNEQFF. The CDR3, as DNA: TGTGCCAGCAGCTTAGGGACAGGGTATCTTAATGAGCAGTTCTTC.

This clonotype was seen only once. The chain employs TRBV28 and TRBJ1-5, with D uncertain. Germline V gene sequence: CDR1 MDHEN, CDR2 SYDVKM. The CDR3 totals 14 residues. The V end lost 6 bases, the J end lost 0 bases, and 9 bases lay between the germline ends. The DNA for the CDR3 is TGTGCCAGCAGATGGACGTATAGCAATCAGCCCCAGCATTTT. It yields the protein CASRWTYSNQPQHF.

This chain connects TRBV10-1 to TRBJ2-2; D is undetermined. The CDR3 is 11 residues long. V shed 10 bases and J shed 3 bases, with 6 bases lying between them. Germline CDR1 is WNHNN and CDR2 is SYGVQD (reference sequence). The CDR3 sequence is CATTDTGELFF. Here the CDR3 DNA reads TGCGCCACCACAGACACCGGGGAGCTGTTTTTT.

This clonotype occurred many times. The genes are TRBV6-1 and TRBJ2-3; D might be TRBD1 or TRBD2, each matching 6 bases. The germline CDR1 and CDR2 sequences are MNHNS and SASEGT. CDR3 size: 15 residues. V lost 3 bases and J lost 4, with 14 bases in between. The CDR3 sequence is CASSEGGLFPDTQYF. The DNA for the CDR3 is TGTGCCAGCAGTGAGGGGGGCCTCTTCCCAGATACGCAGTATTTT.

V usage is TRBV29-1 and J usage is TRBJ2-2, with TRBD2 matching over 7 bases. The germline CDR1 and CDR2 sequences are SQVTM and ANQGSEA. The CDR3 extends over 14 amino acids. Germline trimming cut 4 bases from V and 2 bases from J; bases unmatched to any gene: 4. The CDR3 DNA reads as TGCAGCGTTGGTACGGGGGGAAACACCGGGGAGCTGTTTTTT. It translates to CSVGTGGNTGELFF.

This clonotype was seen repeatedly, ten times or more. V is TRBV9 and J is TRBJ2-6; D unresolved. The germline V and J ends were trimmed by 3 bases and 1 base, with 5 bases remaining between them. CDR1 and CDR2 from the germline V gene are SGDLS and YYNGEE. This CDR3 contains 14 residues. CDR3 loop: CASSGISGANVLTF. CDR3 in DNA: TGTGCCAGCAGCGGGATATCTGGGGCCAACGTCCTGACTTTC.

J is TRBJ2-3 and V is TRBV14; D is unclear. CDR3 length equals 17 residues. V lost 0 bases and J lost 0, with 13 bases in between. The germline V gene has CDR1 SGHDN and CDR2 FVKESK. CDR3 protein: CASSQDLGLLSTDTQYF. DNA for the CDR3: TGTGCCAGCAGCCAAGATCTCGGCCTCCTCAGCACAGATACGCAGTATTTT. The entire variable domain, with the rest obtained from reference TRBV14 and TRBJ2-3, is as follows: EAGVTQFPSHSVIEKGQTVTLRCDPISGHDNLYWYRRVMGKEIKFLLHFVKESKQDESGMPNNRFLAERTGGTYSTLKVQPAELEDSGVYFCASSQDLGLLSTDTQYFGPGTRLTVL.

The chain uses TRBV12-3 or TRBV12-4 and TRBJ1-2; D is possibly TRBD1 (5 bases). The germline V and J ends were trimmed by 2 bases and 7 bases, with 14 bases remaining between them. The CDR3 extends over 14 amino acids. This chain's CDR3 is CASSLSSGRVGYTF. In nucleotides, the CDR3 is TGTGCCAGCAGTTTATCGTCAGGGAGGGTTGGCTACACCTTC.

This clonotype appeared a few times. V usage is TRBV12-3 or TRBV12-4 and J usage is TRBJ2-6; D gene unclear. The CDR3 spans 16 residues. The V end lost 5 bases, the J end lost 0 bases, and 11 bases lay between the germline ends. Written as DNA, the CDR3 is TGTGCCAGCAGTCCTGGAGCTTACTCTGGGGCCAACGTCCTGACTTTC. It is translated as CASSPGAYSGANVLTF.

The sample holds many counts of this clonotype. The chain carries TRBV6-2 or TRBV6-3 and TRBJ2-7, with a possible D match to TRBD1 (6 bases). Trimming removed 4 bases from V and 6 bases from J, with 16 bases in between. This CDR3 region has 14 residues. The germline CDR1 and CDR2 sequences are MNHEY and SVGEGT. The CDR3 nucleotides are TGTGCCAGCAGTTCGCTACAGGACAGTAGCGAGCAGTACTTC. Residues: CASSSLQDSSEQYF.

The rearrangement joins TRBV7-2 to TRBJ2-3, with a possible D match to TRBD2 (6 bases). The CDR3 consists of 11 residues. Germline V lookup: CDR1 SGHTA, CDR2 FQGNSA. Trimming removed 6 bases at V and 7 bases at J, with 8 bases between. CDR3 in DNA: TGTGCCAGCAGGGGGGGAAATACGCAGTATTTT. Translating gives CASRGGNTQYF.

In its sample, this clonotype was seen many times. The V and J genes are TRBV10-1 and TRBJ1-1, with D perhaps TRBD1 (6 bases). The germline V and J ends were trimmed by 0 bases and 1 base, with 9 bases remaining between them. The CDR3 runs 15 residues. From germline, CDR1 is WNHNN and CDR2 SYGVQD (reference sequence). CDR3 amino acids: CASSESPGANTEAFF. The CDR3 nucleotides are TGCGCCAGCAGTGAGTCGCCGGGGGCGAACACTGAAGCTTTCTTT.

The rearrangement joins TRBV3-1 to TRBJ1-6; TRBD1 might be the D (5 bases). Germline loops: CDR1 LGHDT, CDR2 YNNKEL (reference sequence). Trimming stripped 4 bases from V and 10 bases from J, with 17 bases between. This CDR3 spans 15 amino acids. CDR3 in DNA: TGTGCCAGCAGCCCGCCGGGGCACATTGCCTCACCCCTCCACTTT. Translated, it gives CASSPPGHIASPLHF.

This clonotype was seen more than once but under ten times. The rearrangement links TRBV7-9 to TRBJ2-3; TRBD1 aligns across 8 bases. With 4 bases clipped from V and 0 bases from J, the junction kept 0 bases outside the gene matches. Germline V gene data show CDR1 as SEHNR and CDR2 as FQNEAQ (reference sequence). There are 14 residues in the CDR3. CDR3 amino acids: CASSYRGSTDTQYF. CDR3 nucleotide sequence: TGTGCCAGCAGCTACAGGGGGAGCACAGATACGCAGTATTTT.

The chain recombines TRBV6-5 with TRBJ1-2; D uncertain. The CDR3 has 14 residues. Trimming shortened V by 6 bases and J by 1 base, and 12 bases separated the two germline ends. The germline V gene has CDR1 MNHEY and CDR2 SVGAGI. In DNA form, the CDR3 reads TGTGCCAGCAGCCGCGGTTCGTTTAACTATGGCTACACCTTC. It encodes CASSRGSFNYGYTF.

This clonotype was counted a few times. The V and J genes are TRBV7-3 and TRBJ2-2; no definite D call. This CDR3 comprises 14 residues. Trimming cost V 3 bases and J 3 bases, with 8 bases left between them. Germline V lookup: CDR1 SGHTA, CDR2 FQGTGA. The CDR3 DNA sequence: TGTGCCAGCAGCTTGCGAATAGACACCGGGGAGCTGTTTTTT. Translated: CASSLRIDTGELFF.

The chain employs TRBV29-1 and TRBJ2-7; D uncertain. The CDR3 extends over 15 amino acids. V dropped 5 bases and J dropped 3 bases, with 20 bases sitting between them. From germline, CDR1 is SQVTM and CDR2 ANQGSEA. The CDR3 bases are TGCAGCGTTTTTGGGCCCAGCCCCACGCACTACGAGCAGTACTTC. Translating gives CSVFGPSPTHYEQYF.